Sequencing of this T cell receptor beta chain was carried out in a study of blood T cell repertoires in COVID-19. Study-wide context: Acute and convalescent COVID-19 samples came from the United States, Italy and Spain.

Assay: immunoSEQ multiplex PCR; the TCRdb copy retains only in-frame clones and omits some. The table lists 400,000 or so clones, more than 75% of them singletons. The CDR3 is made up of 12 amino acids. Germline-derived CDR1 and CDR2 are SQVTM and ANQGSEA. V lost 4 bases and J 3 bases, leaving 7 bases between the germline ends. The chain uses TRBV29-1 and TRBJ1-3; D is uncertain. The sequenced sample was PBMCs or T cells enriched from blood (not recorded which). The receptor was isolated from a man aged 35 to 55 in a cohort exposed to, infected with or recovered from COVID-19 (not recorded which). CDR3 region: CSVGVSGNTIYF. The CDR3 region has the DNA TGCAGCGTTGGTGTCAGTGGAAACACCATATATTTT.